The next 2 T cell receptor beta chains were all read from a single sample in a study of cytotoxic CD8 clonotypes in ibrutinib-treated CLL. Produced via immunoSEQ multiplex PCR; TCRdb's table is partial and in-frame only. This sample carries over 200,000 clones, approximately 75% of them seen once, and the ten largest clones take over 10%. This specimen consisted of PBMCs, obtained after 12 months of ibrutinib treatment. The receptors here all came from a human donor with chronic lymphocytic leukemia.

Only one count was recorded for this clone. The chain couples TRBV2 to TRBJ1-3; D may be TRBD1 (5 bases). Trimming stripped 6 bases from V and 4 bases from J, with 13 bases between. The CDR3 extends over 14 amino acids. CDR1 and CDR2 (germline): SNHLY, FYNNEI. The CDR3 sequence is CASSVIRGGNTIYF. CDR3 coding DNA: TGTGCCAGCAGCGTTATTCGGGGGGGAAACACCATATATTTT.

The chain couples TRBV5-4 to TRBJ2-7, with D unclear. CDR1 is SGHNT, CDR2 YYREEE, per germline (reference sequence). The CDR3 is 13 amino acids. Trimming left V 4 bases short and J 7 bases short, with 15 bases between. CDR3 in amino acids: CASSDLNGGEQYF. CDR3 nucleotide sequence: TGTGCCAGCAGCGATCTGAATGGTGGTGAGCAGTACTTC. Variable domain in full (rest from reference TRBV5-4 and TRBJ2-7): ETGVTQSPTHLIKTRGQQVTLRCSSQSGHNTVSWYQQALGQGPQFIFQYYREEENGRGNFPPRFSGLQFPNYSSELNVNALELDDSALYLCASSDLNGGEQYFGPGTRLTVT.